Listed here is a single T cell receptor (beta chain). Its specificity is not known. This sample is drawn from a study of siplizumab effects on memory and regulatory T cells. Profiled with immunoSEQ multiplex PCR; TCRdb holds only in-frame clones, not every one. Of roughly 70,000 clones in the sample, just over 90% were seen once. Germline assignment: CDR1 MNHNY and CDR2 SVGAGI (reference sequence). The V and J ends lost 10 bases and 5 bases respectively, with 11 bases between them. The CDR3 is 11 residues long. Overall study findings and caveats: A major contribution to the alloresponse seemed to be made by naive T cells, which seemed more diverse than memory cells.

The rearrangement uses TRBV6-6 and TRBJ1-2; D uncertain. This TCR was sampled from a human donor in good health. The sample comprised CD8+ T cells sorted from blood. The DNA of the CDR3 is TGTGCCACCGGTGAGGGATATGGCTACACCTTC. Its protein is CATGEGYGYTF.